Listed here are 11 T cell receptor beta chains from one sample, sequenced in a study of T cells in narcolepsy. Profiling relied on immunoSEQ multiplex PCR, and the TCRdb table lists in-frame clones only, not all of them. Seen here are 34,000 or so clones, around 77% observed once, and the top ten hold around 3.8%. The sample was memory (CD45RA-) CD4+ T cells from blood. Receptors were obtained from a human donor in good health.

The chain is built from TRBV15 and TRBJ2-1; D gene unclear. Trimming removed 3 bases from V and 0 bases from J, with 9 bases in between. The CDR3 loop spans 15 amino acids. Germline assignment: CDR1 LNHNV and CDR2 YYDKDF (reference sequence). CDR3 amino acids: CATSSAPNSYNEQFF. The DNA of the CDR3 is TGTGCCACCAGCAGCGCACCGAACTCCTACAATGAGCAGTTCTTC.

The rearrangement joins TRBV7-8 to TRBJ2-5; the D is unclear. The J call is uncertain, as TRBJ2-7 better fits the DNA end. The CDR3 is made up of 15 amino acids. In germline, CDR1 is SGHVS, CDR2 FQNEAQ. CDR3 residues: CASSLGLGSPYEQYF. The CDR3 bases are TGTGCCAGCAGCTTAGGTCTAGGGTCACCCTACGAGCAGTACTTC.

The chain links TRBV7-9 to TRBJ1-1; the D is unclear. V was cut by 2 bases and J by 11 bases, with 18 bases left in between. Germline V lookup: CDR1 SEHNR, CDR2 FQNEAQ (reference sequence). The CDR3 extends over 14 amino acids. CDR3: CASSLSSDLLRAFF. The CDR3 nucleotides are TGTGCCAGCAGCTTAAGCTCGGACCTACTACGGGCTTTCTTT.

The chain has TRBV2 and TRBJ2-7; D possibly corresponds to TRBD1 (6 bases). Germline assignment: CDR1 SNHLY and CDR2 FYNNEI. Trimming removed 10 bases at V and 0 bases at J, with 19 bases between. The length of the CDR3 is 15 residues. CDR3 DNA sequence: TGTGCCACCCGACCCGACAGGATGAGCTCCTACGAGCAGTACTTC. It specifies CATRPDRMSSYEQYF.

This sequence joins TRBV16 and TRBJ1-1, with D perhaps TRBD1 (6 bases). The germline CDR1 and CDR2 sequences are KGHSY and FQNENV. There are 15 residues in the CDR3. V was clipped by 5 bases and J by 1 base, with 14 bases between them. CDR3 bases: TGTGCCAGCAGCTTCACACCGGGACAGAACACTGAAGCTTTCTTT. Translated, it gives CASSFTPGQNTEAFF.

V usage is TRBV5-4 and J usage is TRBJ2-1, with 10 positions matching TRBD2. CDR3 length: 18 amino acids. CDR1 SGHNT and CDR2 YYREEE come from the germline V gene (reference sequence). Losses at the gene ends were 0 bases for V and 3 bases for J; bases not matched to a gene: 9. CDR3 loop: CASSLGGRAGGFYNEQFF. DNA for the CDR3: TGTGCCAGCAGCTTGGGTGGAAGAGCGGGAGGGTTCTACAATGAGCAGTTCTTC.

V is TRBV7-2 and J is TRBJ2-5; TRBD2 matches 8 bases. The CDR3 covers 14 residues. J lost 5 bases, V lost 5 bases, and 7 bases had no gene match. Germline CDR1 reads SGHTA; CDR2 reads FQGNSA. In nucleotides, the CDR3 is TGTGCCAGCAGCCCCAGGACGGGAGGGGAGACCCAGTACTTC. Protein product: CASSPRTGGETQYF. Drawing the rest from reference TRBV7-2 and TRBJ2-5, the complete variable domain is GAGVSQSPSNKVTEKGKDVELRCDPISGHTALYWYRQSLGQGLEFLIYFQGNSAPDKSGLPSDRFSAERTGGSVSTLTIQRTQQEDSAVYLCASSPRTGGETQYFGPGTRLLVL.

The V gene is TRBV9, the J gene TRBJ2-1; 11 bases line up with TRBD2. The CDR3 sequence is 15 residues long. The germline V gene encodes CDR1 SGDLS and CDR2 YYNGEE. With 0 bases clipped from V and 6 bases from J, the junction kept 2 bases outside the gene matches. The CDR3 sequence is CASSVELAGVNEQFF. For the CDR3, the DNA is TGTGCCAGCAGCGTAGAACTAGCGGGAGTCAATGAGCAGTTCTTC.

The chain has TRBV7-9 and TRBJ1-2; 7 nucleotides match TRBD1. CDR3 length: 16 residues. V dropped 1 base and J dropped 5; count of bases not matched to a gene: 10. Germline lookup yields CDR1 SEHNR and CDR2 FQNEAQ (reference sequence). Written as DNA, the CDR3 is TGTGCCAGCAGCTTAGGGAGTGAGACAGGGAGTTATGGCTACACCTTC. Translation gives CASSLGSETGSYGYTF.

V and J are TRBV2 and TRBJ1-5; the D gene is possibly TRBD1 (5 bases). CDR1 is SNHLY and CDR2 is FYNNEI in the germline V gene. The V gene lost 7 bases and the J gene lost 4 bases, with 11 bases spanning the gap. The CDR3 length is 13 residues. The CDR3: CASTRGSNQPQHF. The CDR3, as DNA: TGTGCCAGCACTCGGGGGTCAAATCAGCCCCAGCATTTT.

V gene TRBV11-2 combines with J gene TRBJ1-1, with D tentatively TRBD1 (5 bases). The V end was cut by 5 bases, the J end by 7 bases, with 11 bases between. The germline V gene has CDR1 SGHAT and CDR2 FQNNGV. This CDR3 spans 12 amino acids. DNA for the CDR3: TGTGCCAGCAGCCGATCGGGGGTTGAAGCTTTCTTT. The encoded protein is CASSRSGVEAFF.